In this sample, the clone carrying this T cell receptor beta chain turned up a few times. The data derive from a study of regulatory T cells in long-lasting Graves disease. This CDR3 contains 15 residues. J was trimmed by 12 bases and V by 3 bases; bases with no gene match: 10. Germline V CDR1 and CDR2: MNHEY, SMNVEV (reference sequence). According to the study, TCR beta libraries were built with iRepertoire HTBI primers and CDR3-region Arm-PCR. TCRdb reanalysed the multiplex PCR reads using MiXCR and keeps one entry per CDR3 protein. The sample includes roughly 610,000 distinct CDR3 sequences, 16% of them seen just once. The time point here: newly diagnosed GD, antithyroid drugs for less than 3 months. Extracted PBMC RNA gave rise to the TCR library. This same sample was also part of a study on T cells in Graves' hyperthyroidism and ophthalmopathy. This second study says: When the TCR CDR3 underwent first-round RT-PCR, the HTBI primer set was used.

The source of this sequence is a woman in her 30s with Graves disease. The chain has TRBV27 and TRBJ2-1; TRBD2 matches at 11 bases. Sequenced material: peripheral blood mononuclear cells (PBMCs), taken at new diagnosis, from a patient treated with antithyroid drugs. This chain's CDR3 is CASSFGLAGGGRQFF. The CDR3 coding sequence is TGTGCCAGCAGTTTCGGGCTAGCGGGAGGAGGAAGGCAGTTCTTC.